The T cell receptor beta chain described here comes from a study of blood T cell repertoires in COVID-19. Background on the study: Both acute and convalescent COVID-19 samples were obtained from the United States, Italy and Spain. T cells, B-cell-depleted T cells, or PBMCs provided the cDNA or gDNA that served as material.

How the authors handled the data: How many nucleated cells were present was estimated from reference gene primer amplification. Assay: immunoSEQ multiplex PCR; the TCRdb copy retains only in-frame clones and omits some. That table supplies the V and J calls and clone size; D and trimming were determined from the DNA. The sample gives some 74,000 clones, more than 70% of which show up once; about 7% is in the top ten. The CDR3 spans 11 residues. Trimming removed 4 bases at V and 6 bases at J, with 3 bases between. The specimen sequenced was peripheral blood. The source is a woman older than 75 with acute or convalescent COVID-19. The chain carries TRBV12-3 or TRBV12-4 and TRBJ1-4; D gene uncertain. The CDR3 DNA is TGTGCCAGCAGTTCATATGAAAAACTGTTTTTT. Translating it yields CASSSYEKLFF.